The 21 T cell receptor beta chains listed next were all sequenced from one sample in a study of tumor and adjacent non-tumor tissue in lung cancer. The library came from three nested PCR rounds adapted from ARM-PCR protocols. Using its own MiXCR run on the multiplex PCR reads, TCRdb lists one record per CDR3 protein. The profile shows tens of thousands of distinct CDR3 sequences, roughly 66% of them singletons. This sample's RNA came from whole unsorted tissue. Sample: lung tumor tissue. These receptors all come from a man in his 60s with non-small cell lung cancer.

The genes are TRBV28 and TRBJ2-3; D is undetermined. Trimming took 6 bases from V and 4 from J, leaving 11 bases between them. The CDR3 consists of 13 residues. Germline CDR1 is MDHEN and CDR2 is SYDVKM. For the CDR3, the DNA is TGTGCCAGCAGAGTTTATCGGGCAGATACGCAGTATTTT. Protein: CASRVYRADTQYF. The entire variable domain, with the rest obtained from reference TRBV28 and TRBJ2-3, is as follows: DVKVTQSSRYLVKRTGEKVFLECVQDMDHENMFWYRQDPGLGLRLIYFSYDVKMKEKGDIPEGYSVSREKKERFSLILESASTNQTSMYLCASRVYRADTQYFGPGTRLTVL.

This clonotype was found once. The rearrangement joins TRBV4-2 to TRBJ2-2; 15 bases match TRBD2. In germline, CDR1 is LGHNA, CDR2 YNFKEQ. The CDR3 loop spans 19 amino acids. After removal of 4 bases from V and 10 bases from J, the junction contained 16 bases not matched to a gene. CDR3 bases: TGTGCCAGCAGCCCTCGGACTAGCGGGGGGGCCATTGACACTGTGGAGCTGTTTTTT. Its translation is CASSPRTSGGAIDTVELFF.

This clonotype was seen ten or more times. The chain combines TRBV6-2 or TRBV6-3 with TRBJ2-4, with 12 bases lining up with TRBD2. This CDR3 comprises 19 residues. Trimming removed 4 bases from V and 3 bases from J; junction bases left unmatched: 13. The V gene's germline CDR1 is MNHEY and CDR2 SVGEGT. CDR3 sequence: CASSSTFRTSGTDKNIQYF. The CDR3 DNA follows: TGTGCCAGCAGTTCAACTTTCAGGACTAGCGGGACCGACAAAAACATTCAGTACTTC.

This clonotype has ten or more counts. CDR3 loop: CSASDQASPLHF. The CDR3 coding sequence is TGCAGTGCTTCGGATCAGGCATCACCCCTCCACTTT. V and J are TRBV20-1 and TRBJ1-6; D uncertain. V was pared by 5 bases and J by 10 bases, with 12 bases between. The CDR3 is made up of 12 amino acids. CDR1 and CDR2 from the germline V gene are DFQATT and SNEGSKA (reference sequence).

This chain links TRBV6-5 with TRBJ2-3; D ambiguous. Germline CDR1 and CDR2: MNHEY and SVGAGI. This CDR3 region has 14 residues. V dropped 9 bases and J dropped 1 base, with 14 bases sitting between them. The DNA for the CDR3 is TGTGCCAGTTATCGTTTCGCAGGCACAGATACGCAGTATTTT. It specifies CASYRFAGTDTQYF.

The chain uses TRBV20-1 and TRBJ2-3; 9 bases fit TRBD2. The CDR3 has 15 amino acids. Germline assignment: CDR1 DFQATT and CDR2 SNEGSKA (reference sequence). V gave up 7 bases and J gave up 4 bases; unmatched junction bases: 12. Written as DNA, the CDR3 is TGCAGTGTTAGCGGCAGCGGGAGGTGCGCAGATACGCAGTATTTT. Protein product: CSVSGSGRCADTQYF.

Regarding this clonotype: A junction end diverges from the germline sequence, so it may reflect a read error. V gene TRBV11-3 combines with J gene TRBJ2-1, with TRBD2 matching over 14 bases. Germline CDR1 and CDR2: SGHNT and YENEEA. CDR3 size: 15 residues. CDR3 coding DNA: TGTGCAAGCAGCCACGGGACTAGCGGGAGCCATGGGCAGTTTTTC. Translation: CASSHGTSGSHGQFF. Filled out from reference TRBV11-3 and TRBJ2-1, the complete variable domain reads EAGVVQSPRYKIIEKKQPVAFWCNPISGHNTLYWYLQNLGQGPELLIRYENEEAVDDSQLPKDRFSAERLKGVDSTLKIQPAELGDSAVYLCASSHGTSGSHGQFFGPGTRLTVL.

In its sample, this clonotype was seen a few times. The CDR3 reads CASSQQGPCEQYF. The DNA of the CDR3 is TGTGCCAGCAGTCAGCAGGGACCCTGCGAGCAGTACTTC. The chain uses TRBV6-2 or TRBV6-3 and TRBJ2-7, with D perhaps TRBD1 or TRBD2 (5 bases each). The V gene lost 5 bases and the J gene lost 6 bases, with 14 bases spanning the gap. This CDR3 has 13 amino acids. Germline CDR1 reads MNHEY; CDR2 reads SVGEGT.

In the case of this clonotype: One junction end does not reproduce the germline sequence, and a read error may be involved. The rearrangement links TRBV11-3 to TRBJ2-1; 9 bases map to TRBD1. Germline V gene data show CDR1 as SGHNT and CDR2 as YENEEA. The CDR3 extends over 15 amino acids. The CDR3 region is CVSSLLTGGLNEQFF. For the CDR3, the DNA is TGTGTCAGCAGTTTACTGACAGGGGGTCTCAATGAACAGTTCTTC.

In its sample, this clonotype was seen once. This may be a read error: a much more frequent sequence differs by one nucleotide. The chain recombines TRBV20-1 with TRBJ2-1, with 13 bases matching TRBD2. The length of the CDR3 is 16 residues. From germline, CDR1 is DFQATT and CDR2 SNEGSKA (reference sequence). CDR3 amino acids: CSARALTSGRRHELFF. CDR3 sequence (DNA): TGCAGTGCTAGAGCCCTGACTAGCGGGAGGCGACATGAGCTGTTCTTC.

Worth noting for this clonotype: The junction does not match germline at one end; this may be a read error. J is TRBJ1-2 and V is TRBV6-1; TRBD1 matches at 7 bases. This CDR3 contains 14 residues. Germline V CDR1 and CDR2: MNHNS, SASEGT. The CDR3 loop is CVSSMSGGDYGYTF. The CDR3 DNA reads as TGTGTCAGCAGCATGTCAGGGGGTGACTATGGCTACACCTTC.

This chain uses TRBV12-3 or TRBV12-4 with TRBJ2-1; 13 bases map to TRBD2. J gave up 13 bases and V 10 bases, and 16 bases lay outside the gene matches. The CDR3 consists of 15 residues. CDR3 sequence reads: CANRALRTSGGPQFF. CDR3 nucleotide sequence: TGTGCCAACAGAGCTCTCCGGACTAGCGGGGGACCCCAGTTCTTC.

As for this clonotype: The germline gene is not matched at one end of the junction; a read error may be the cause. CDR3 sequence: CASTRTSGSAKSSYEHYF. The CDR3 DNA follows: TGCGCCAGCACCCGGACTAGCGGGAGTGCCAAAAGCTCCTACGAGCACTACTTC. The V call is TRBV11-2, the J call TRBJ2-7, with 13 bases that match TRBD2. Germline V gives CDR1 SGHAT, CDR2 FQNNGV. This CDR3 is 18 amino acids long. The entire variable domain, with the rest obtained from reference TRBV11-2 and TRBJ2-7, is as follows: EAGVAQSPRYKIIEKRQSVAFWCNPISGHATLYWYQQILGQGPKLLIQFQNNGVVDDSQLPKDRFSAERLKGVDSTLKIQPAKLEDSAVYLCASTRTSGSAKSSYEHYFGPGTRLTVT.

Concerning this clonotype: Mismatch with germline at one junction end may stem from a read error. The CDR3 spells CASSEEKGTITDTRYF. In DNA form, the CDR3 reads TGTGCCAGCAGTGAAGAAAAGGGAACAATCACAGATACGCGGTATTTT. The chain combines TRBV6-1 with TRBJ2-3; D is ambiguous. CDR1 is MNHNS and CDR2 is SASEGT in the germline V gene. CDR3 length: 16 residues.

Turning to this clonotype: A much larger clone lies one base from this, so it may be a read error. This likely comes from a read error, as the CDR3 has no conserved phenylalanine or tryptophan at its end. The V call is TRBV6-1, the J call TRBJ1-6, with 12 bases aligning to TRBD1. Germline V gives CDR1 MNHNS, CDR2 SASEGT. The CDR3 totals 18 residues. J lost 7 bases, V lost 6 bases, and 13 bases had no gene match. The chain's CDR3 is CASRRMGTGGYGNSPLHL. DNA for the CDR3: TGTGCCAGCAGAAGAATGGGGACAGGGGGCTACGGAAATTCACCCCTCCACTTA.

Points on this clonotype: At one end, the junction sequence differs from germline, possibly due to a read error. V usage is TRBV29-1 and J usage is TRBJ2-7; 7 bases match TRBD1. The CDR3 is made up of 12 amino acids. Germline loops: CDR1 SQVTM, CDR2 ANQGSEA. CDR3 nucleotides: TGCATCGTTGCTTGGACAGGTGATGAGCAGTACTTC. It specifies CIVAWTGDEQYF.

This clonotype was counted a few times. A read error may explain this, as a much larger clone is one base away. This chain connects TRBV12-3 or TRBV12-4 to TRBJ2-3, with 8 bases lining up with TRBD1. This CDR3 contains 16 residues. The CDR3 coding sequence is TGTGCCAGCAGTTTTCTCACAGGGGGTTTGGCAGATGCGCAGTATTTT. It yields the protein CASSFLTGGLADAQYF.

To note about this clonotype: The missing conserved phenylalanine or tryptophan at the end of this CDR3 makes a read error likely. The gene calls are TRBV20-1 and TRBJ2-7; 9 bases fit TRBD2. This CDR3 region has 18 residues. V lost 0 bases, J lost 2 bases, and 14 bases stayed unmatched. CDR1 and CDR2 from the germline V gene are DFQATT and SNEGSKA (reference sequence). This chain's CDR3 is CSARDGSSGSEAPYEQYS. In DNA, the CDR3 is TGCAGTGCTAGAGATGGGAGTAGCGGGAGTGAAGCCCCCTACGAGCAGTACTCC.

This clonotype was picked up many times. The chain combines TRBV4-1 with TRBJ1-6, with 11 bases lining up with TRBD1. The CDR3 runs 16 residues. The germline V gene encodes CDR1 MGHRA and CDR2 YSYEKL. Trimming at V came to 2 bases and at J to 6 bases, leaving 3 bases not matched to a gene. The CDR3 DNA sequence: TGCGCCAGCAGCCAAATCGGGACAGGGGGTAATTCACCCCTCCACTTT. Translating gives CASSQIGTGGNSPLHF.

On this clonotype itself: The junction does not match germline at one end; this may be a read error. The V call is TRBV7-9, the J call TRBJ2-7; D not resolved. CDR1 SEHNR and CDR2 FQNEAQ come from the germline V gene (reference sequence). The CDR3 contains 13 residues. The CDR3 DNA sequence: TGTGCCTGCAGCTTAAGTAGCTCCTACGAGCAGTACTTC. It translates to CACSLSSSYEQYF.

The rearrangement links TRBV4-1 to TRBJ2-7; D is undetermined. The V and J ends lost 10 bases and 3 bases respectively, with 19 bases between them. Germline V CDR1 and CDR2: MGHRA, YSYEKL. The CDR3 covers 14 residues. Written as DNA, the CDR3 is TGCGCCACCAGTCAAGTCGGTCAGCGCTACGAGCAGTACTTC. The encoded protein is CATSQVGQRYEQYF.